This TCR beta chain was found in a study of PD-L1 blockade in urothelial cancer. The time point was: peripheral blood 6 weeks after treatment start. The protocol was immunoSEQ multiplex PCR, while the TCRdb copy is restricted to in-frame clones and leaves out a portion. The sample carries roughly 110,000 clones, around 90% recorded once. In its sample, this clone was seen once. The CDR3 totals 17 residues. The V end was cut by 2 bases, the J end by 3 bases, with 19 bases between. CDR1 is MGHDK, CDR2 SYGVNS, per germline. The chain has TRBV25-1 and TRBJ1-2; unclear D gene. The specimen was PBMCs, collected around atezolizumab (anti-PD-L1) treatment. This sequence was found in a man aged 55 to 70 with urothelial cancer. CDR3 in amino acids: CASSEVGVPDEDYGYTF. The CDR3 DNA reads as TGTGCCAGCAGTGAAGTCGGGGTTCCCGATGAAGACTATGGCTACACCTTC.